This T cell receptor beta chain was identified during a study of vaccination and CD4 T cells after COVID-19. Overall study context: Six men and four women formed the convalescents, two being Hispanic. Investigators drew the post-COVID samples a median roughly 98 days after diagnosis, with a range of 35 to 161. Collection of post-vaccine samples followed dose two by a median roughly 72 days, spanning a range of 14 to 241.

TCRdb called the PCR reads again in MiXCR, with one record for every CDR3 protein. The sample contains around 19,000 distinct CDR3 sequences, about 62% of which appear only once. Study conclusions and caveats: There were relatively few convalescent patients studied, and there were no early post-infection timepoints.

About this clonotype itself: Its cognate antigen is unknown.

The clonotype was recovered from a human donor who had recovered from COVID-19. Source: CD4+ T cells from blood, taken before SARS-CoV-2 vaccination.

This chain's CDR3 is CSAPRGSGKNEQFF. As DNA, the CDR3 is TGCAGTGCACCTCGGGGGAGCGGGAAGAATGAGCAGTTCTTC. V and J are TRBV20-1 and TRBJ2-1, with 7 nucleotides matching TRBD2. Germline CDR1 is DFQATT and CDR2 is SNEGSKA (reference sequence). This CDR3 is 14 amino acids long. The V segment lost 6 bases and the J segment 7 bases; nucleotides outside the gene matches: 12.